The 6 T cell receptor beta chains in this list originate from one sample, sequenced in a study of graft-versus-host responses after intestinal transplantation. Assay used: immunoSEQ multiplex PCR; TCRdb lists only in-frame clones, some missing. This sample yields 60,000 to 65,000 clones, of which 90% are seen a single time; less than 2% belongs to the top ten. Antigens of these TCRs are unknown. The source material was unstimulated CD8+ T cells sorted from spleen or lymph node cells, sampled before transplant. These TCRs come from a human donor who was the organ donor for an intestinal transplant.

The CDR3 DNA follows: TGTGCCATTTTGAGGGGGGGCTTCGGGGCTAACTATGGCTACACCTTC. Protein sequence: CAILRGGFGANYGYTF. The chain is built from TRBV14 and TRBJ1-2; TRBD1 is a possible D gene (6 bases). Trimming removed 10 bases at V and 0 bases at J, with 21 bases between. The CDR3 runs 16 residues. Germline V gene sequence: CDR1 SGHDN, CDR2 FVKESK.

The rearrangement joins TRBV10-3 to TRBJ1-2, with D tentatively TRBD1 (6 bases). The length of the CDR3 is 14 residues. The V end was cut by 2 bases, the J end by 1 base, with 8 bases between. The V gene's germline CDR1 is ENHRY and CDR2 SYGVKD. Here the CDR3 reads CAISEGGSNYGYTF. CDR3 in DNA: TGTGCCATCAGTGAGGGGGGCAGTAACTATGGCTACACCTTC.

This rearrangement joins TRBV11-2 to TRBJ2-2; 9 bases match TRBD2. The germline CDR1 and CDR2 sequences are SGHAT and FQNNGV. J lost 3 bases, V lost 6 bases, and 8 bases had no gene match. The CDR3 contains 16 residues. The CDR3 protein is CASRDLAGSDTGELFF. CDR3 DNA sequence: TGTGCCAGCAGGGACCTAGCGGGGAGCGACACCGGGGAGCTGTTTTTT. Filled out from reference TRBV11-2 and TRBJ2-2, the complete variable domain reads EAGVAQSPRYKIIEKRQSVAFWCNPISGHATLYWYQQILGQGPKLLIQFQNNGVVDDSQLPKDRFSAERLKGVDSTLKIQPAKLEDSAVYLCASRDLAGSDTGELFFGEGSRLTVL.

The J gene is TRBJ2-2, the V gene TRBV5-1; 8 nucleotides align to TRBD2. From germline, CDR1 is SGHRS and CDR2 YFSETQ. The CDR3 length is 17 residues. V dropped 0 bases and J dropped 0; count of bases not matched to a gene: 4. CDR3 sequence (DNA): TGCGCCAGCAGCTTGGTAGCGGGGCCGACGAACACCGGGGAGCTGTTTTTT. It codes for CASSLVAGPTNTGELFF.

V and J are TRBV9 and TRBJ1-1; 7 nucleotides agree with TRBD1. This CDR3 comprises 14 residues. Germline CDR1 and CDR2: SGDLS and YYNGEE. With V trimmed by 4 bases and J by 9 bases, 12 bases remained unmatched. The CDR3 coding sequence is TGTGCCAGCAGCAAGACAGGGTCCGGTCAGAAAGCTTTCTTT. This gives the protein CASSKTGSGQKAFF.

The rearrangement uses TRBV7-3 and TRBJ1-1; no definite D call. Per the germline V gene, CDR1 is SGHTA and CDR2 is FQGTGA. V was clipped by 3 bases and J by 1 base, with 9 bases between them. The CDR3 is 14 amino acids. DNA for the CDR3: TGTGCCAGCAGCTTCTTGGGGAGGAACACTGAAGCTTTCTTT. As protein: CASSFLGRNTEAFF.